Listed below are T cell receptor beta chains from one sample, sequenced in a study of blood T cell repertoires in COVID-19. Sequencing used immunoSEQ multiplex PCR; TCRdb keeps in-frame clones, though not all of them. This table holds some 210,000 clones, about 86% found once. Sequencing input: PBMCs or T cells enriched from blood (not recorded which). Receptors were obtained from a woman in her 50s with acute COVID-19. Both conserved end residues are part of each CDR3. D genes are given only for firm matches.

d_gene: .; v_gene: TRBV5-1; j_gene: TRBJ2-5; CDR3aa: CASSLYRVGETQYF
d_gene: TRBD1; v_gene: TRBV10-2; j_gene: TRBJ2-2; CDR3aa: CASSRQGATNTGELFF
d_gene: .; v_gene: TRBV19; j_gene: TRBJ2-3; CDR3aa: CASRQHTDTQYF
d_gene: TRBD2; v_gene: TRBV5-1; j_gene: TRBJ2-7; CDR3aa: CASSIGTSGLYEQYF
d_gene: TRBD2; v_gene: TRBV28; j_gene: TRBJ2-7; CDR3aa: CASSEQAGPDYEQYF
d_gene: TRBD2; v_gene: TRBV11-2; j_gene: TRBJ2-2; CDR3aa: CASSLSGGGPTGELFF
d_gene: .; v_gene: TRBV19; j_gene: TRBJ2-3; CDR3aa: CASTGDGTDTQYF
d_gene: TRBD2; v_gene: TRBV28; j_gene: TRBJ2-1; CDR3aa: CASTLFAAGSYNEQFF
d_gene: TRBD2; v_gene: TRBV19; j_gene: TRBJ2-3; CDR3aa: CASSVLAGGGGTDTQYF
d_gene: .; v_gene: TRBV5-6; j_gene: TRBJ2-1; CDR3aa: CASSGGHYNEQFF
d_gene: .; v_gene: TRBV6-2/TRBV6-3; j_gene: TRBJ1-1; CDR3aa: CASSYVQGGTEAFF
d_gene: .; v_gene: TRBV5-1; j_gene: TRBJ2-3; CDR3aa: CASSSLGGHTDTQYF
d_gene: .; v_gene: TRBV7-9; j_gene: TRBJ1-1; CDR3aa: CASTRLMNTEAFF
d_gene: .; v_gene: TRBV25-1; j_gene: TRBJ1-6; CDR3aa: CASSESLSSSYNSPLHF
d_gene: .; v_gene: TRBV24-1; j_gene: TRBJ2-1; CDR3aa: CATSDFTGAKGDEQFF
d_gene: .; v_gene: TRBV19; j_gene: TRBJ1-5; CDR3aa: CASKTGIVGSNQPQHF
d_gene: TRBD1; v_gene: TRBV24-1; j_gene: TRBJ2-2; CDR3aa: CATSDLDRGDNTGELFF
d_gene: TRBD1; v_gene: TRBV9; j_gene: TRBJ1-5; CDR3aa: CASSRTGGWNQPQHF